Presented here are 19 T cell receptor beta chains from one specimen sequenced in a study of T-cell memory formation after mild COVID-19. TCRdb redid the calling of the 5' RACE reads with MiXCR, one entry per CDR3 protein. The sample has around 310,000 distinct CDR3 sequences, around 15% seen once. The sample taken for sequencing was PBMCs or a T cell subset sorted from them (not recorded which). These receptors were collected from a man between 18 and 29 years old who had mild COVID-19 (a few samples of this study predate the infection). Cell type and time point are not known.

Only a few counts were recorded for this clonotype. The chain carries TRBV9 and TRBJ2-5; 7 bases align to TRBD1. From germline, CDR1 is SGDLS and CDR2 YYNGEE. Trimming at V came to 2 bases and at J to 5 bases, leaving 3 bases not matched to a gene. This CDR3 region has 13 residues. The CDR3 nucleotides are TGTGCCAGCAGCGTCTCACAGGGGGAGACCCAGTACTTC. Encoded protein: CASSVSQGETQYF.

The chain has TRBV5-3 and TRBJ2-5; D might be TRBD2 (5 bases). TRBV5-3 is designated an ORF whose function remains uncertain. CDR3 length: 16 amino acids. V dropped 4 bases and J dropped 5 bases, with 21 bases sitting between them. CDR3 sequence: CARSTAPSRLTETQYF. DNA for the CDR3: TGTGCCAGAAGCACGGCCCCATCCCGACTAACGGAGACCCAGTACTTC.

V gene TRBV19 combines with J gene TRBJ2-5, with D possibly called TRBD1 or TRBD2 (5 bases each). V gave up 4 bases and J gave up 1 base, with 10 bases separating them. The length of the CDR3 is 14 residues. CDR1 and CDR2 (germline): LNHDA, SQIVND (reference sequence). CDR3 amino acids: CASSTSGAQETQYF. DNA for the CDR3: TGTGCCAGTAGTACGTCCGGGGCCCAAGAGACCCAGTACTTC.

The chain joins TRBV4-3 to TRBJ1-1; TRBD1 agrees at 7 bases. J was trimmed by 6 bases and V by 4 bases; bases with no gene match: 5. Germline assignment: CDR1 LGHNA and CDR2 YSLEER. The CDR3 contains 13 residues. CDR3 DNA sequence: TGCGCCAGCAGCCTACAGGGGTCCCCTGAAGCTTTCTTT. Its translation: CASSLQGSPEAFF.

The rearrangement joins TRBV4-3 to TRBJ2-3; TRBD2 matches 7 bases. V lost 0 bases and J lost 0; bases outside the gene matches: 9. Germline lookup yields CDR1 LGHNA and CDR2 YSLEER. CDR3 length: 18 residues. CDR3 amino acids: CASSQDSGRGLSTDTQYF. Written as DNA, the CDR3 is TGCGCCAGCAGCCAAGATTCAGGGAGGGGACTTAGCACAGATACGCAGTATTTT.

This clonotype was detected a few times. The chain has TRBV20-1 and TRBJ1-3; the match to TRBD1 covers 8 bases. This CDR3 spans 14 amino acids. CDR1 is DFQATT, CDR2 SNEGSKA, per germline (reference sequence). Losses at the gene ends were 3 bases for V and 4 bases for J; bases not matched to a gene: 5. The CDR3: CSARAGGAGNTIYF. Written as DNA, the CDR3 is TGCAGTGCTAGGGCAGGGGGCGCGGGAAACACCATATATTTT.

The chain uses TRBV10-3 and TRBJ1-3; no firm D call. CDR1 and CDR2 (germline): ENHRY, SYGVKD. V was clipped by 0 bases and J by 1 base, with 7 bases between them. The CDR3 runs to 15 residues. The chain's CDR3 is CAISESSGSGNTIYF. The CDR3 coding sequence is TGTGCCATCAGTGAGTCGAGCGGTTCTGGAAACACCATATATTTT.

This clonotype turned up a few times. This chain joins TRBV5-1 and TRBJ2-7; 8 nucleotides agree with TRBD1. Germline V gene data show CDR1 as SGHRS and CDR2 as YFSETQ. Trimming at V came to 4 bases and at J to 0 bases, leaving 6 bases not matched to a gene. The CDR3 spans 15 residues. Written as DNA, the CDR3 is TGCGCCAGCAGCCCACAGGGGGAGCCCTCCTACGAGCAGTACTTC. Protein sequence: CASSPQGEPSYEQYF.

The J gene is TRBJ2-1, the V gene TRBV18; no firm D call. Germline V gene lookup returns CDR1 KGHSH and CDR2 LQKENI. CDR3 length equals 13 residues. The V and J ends lost 3 bases and 5 bases respectively, with 8 bases between them. CDR3 bases: TGTGCCAGCTCACCCACACAGAACAATGAGCAGTTCTTC. It translates to CASSPTQNNEQFF.

V gene TRBV12-3 or TRBV12-4 combines with J gene TRBJ2-3; TRBD1 agrees at 10 bases. There are 16 residues in the CDR3. V trimming: 1 base; J trimming: 0 bases; junction bases outside the gene matches: 1. The CDR3 coding sequence is TGTGCCAGCAGTTTAGGGACAGGGGGGAGCACAGATACGCAGTATTTT. This gives the protein CASSLGTGGSTDTQYF.

A few counts support this clonotype. The chain joins TRBV7-2 to TRBJ1-5; 12 bases line up with TRBD1. With V trimmed by 2 bases and J by 4 bases, 12 bases remained unmatched. The CDR3 is 19 amino acids. CDR1 is SGHTA and CDR2 is FQGNSA in the germline V gene. CDR3: CASSLFAGTGGIGNQPQHF. The CDR3 DNA reads TGTGCCAGCAGCTTATTTGCCGGGACAGGGGGCATCGGGAATCAGCCCCAGCATTTT.

This clonotype showed up just a few times. The rearrangement links TRBV6-5 to TRBJ2-3; D remains ambiguous. The CDR3 is 14 residues long. Per the germline V gene, CDR1 is MNHEY and CDR2 is SVGAGI. Trimming removed 2 bases at V and 2 bases at J, with 8 bases between. The DNA of the CDR3 is TGTGCCAGCAGTTACGCCGCTTTCACAGATACGCAGTATTTT. Translated, it gives CASSYAAFTDTQYF.

This clonotype was found a few times. This sequence joins TRBV7-2 and TRBJ2-2; no firm D call. Trimming pared 1 base from V and 9 bases from J, leaving 9 bases between. The CDR3 has 13 residues. CDR1 is SGHTA and CDR2 is FQGNSA in the germline V gene. The CDR3 loop reads CASSLENRRELFF. CDR3 nucleotide sequence: TGTGCCAGCAGCTTAGAAAATCGTAGGGAGCTGTTTTTT.

This clonotype was counted only a few times. This chain connects TRBV9 to TRBJ1-3; no firm D call. Germline lookup yields CDR1 SGDLS and CDR2 YYNGEE. There are 14 residues in the CDR3. The V end was cut by 0 bases, the J end by 2 bases, with 6 bases between. The CDR3, as DNA: TGTGCCAGCAGCGTAGGCGCTCCTGGAAACACCATATATTTT. It is translated as CASSVGAPGNTIYF.

This sequence joins TRBV4-3 and TRBJ2-1, with 8 bases identical to TRBD1. Germline CDR1 is LGHNA and CDR2 is YSLEER. The CDR3 has 14 residues. With 8 bases clipped from V and 5 bases from J, the junction kept 8 bases outside the gene matches. In nucleotides, the CDR3 is TGCGCCAGCGCTACAGTGACAGGGGACAATGAGCAGTTCTTC. Its protein is CASATVTGDNEQFF.

This clonotype was counted between two and nine times. V gene TRBV5-4 combines with J gene TRBJ2-1; possibly TRBD2 for D (5 bases). CDR3 length equals 13 residues. Per germline, CDR1 SGHNT and CDR2 YYREEE (reference sequence). The V end was cut by 4 bases, the J end by 6 bases, with 11 bases between. The CDR3 region has the DNA TGTGCCAGCAGCAGGTCTGAGGGCAATGAGCAGTTCTTC. Amino acids: CASSRSEGNEQFF.

This clonotype was found a few times. The V call is TRBV4-3, the J call TRBJ2-5; either TRBD1 or TRBD2 may fit D (7 bases each). There are 15 residues in the CDR3. Germline V gene lookup returns CDR1 LGHNA and CDR2 YSLEER. Trimming cost V 4 bases and J 5 bases, with 17 bases left between them. CDR3 amino acids: CASSPGGGALETQYF. The DNA for the CDR3 is TGCGCCAGCAGCCCAGGGGGGGGGGCGCTTGAGACCCAGTACTTC.

This clonotype was counted many times. The gene calls are TRBV15 and TRBJ2-5, with D perhaps being TRBD1 or TRBD2 (5 bases each). Trimming stripped 1 base from V and 3 bases from J, with 15 bases between. This CDR3 region has 16 residues. Germline CDR1 and CDR2: LNHNV and YYDKDF (reference sequence). Written as DNA, the CDR3 is TGTGCCACCAGCAGAGCTGGACCTCGGGGCAAAGAGACCCAGTACTTC. This encodes CATSRAGPRGKETQYF. Full variable domain (outside the CDR3, taken from reference TRBV15 and TRBJ2-5): DAMVIQNPRYQVTQFGKPVTLSCSQTLNHNVMYWYQQKSSQAPKLLFHYYDKDFNNEADTPDNFQSRRPNTSFCFLDIRSPGLGDTAMYLCATSRAGPRGKETQYFGPGTRLLVL.

This clonotype was recorded a few times. The junction differs from germline at one of its ends, possibly a read error. The chain uses TRBV7-7 and TRBJ2-3; perhaps TRBD2 as D (5 bases). The CDR3 length is 13 residues. Germline CDR1 SSHAT, CDR2 FNYEAQ (reference sequence). CDR3 loop: CASSHGKADTQYF. In DNA form, the CDR3 reads TGTGCTAGCAGCCACGGGAAGGCAGATACGCAGTATTTT.